The clone carrying this T cell receptor (beta chain) was seen repeatedly, ten times or more. The target antigen is unknown. TCRbeta library preparation incorporated unique molecular identifiers. TCRdb re-called the PCR reads with MiXCR, one entry per CDR3 protein. The sample holds roughly 30,000 distinct CDR3 sequences, around 7% seen once. From germline, CDR1 is LGHNA and CDR2 YSLEER. Deletions cut 8 bases from V and 4 bases from J, with 17 bases between. The CDR3 length is 14 residues. This specimen belongs to a study of T-cell reconstitution after alpha-beta-depleted transplantation in children. Study-wide points: There were reportedly several hundred expanded graft clones from which alpha-beta T cells came about two months after transplant.

The chain has TRBV4-3 and TRBJ2-5; possible D gene TRBD1, 6 bases. This receptor was obtained from a child less than two years old who had a stem cell transplant for acute myeloid leukemia, so the T cells may come from the graft donor. The sample consisted of peripheral blood, taken 60 days after TCRalphabeta/CD19-depleted stem cell transplant. The CDR3 DNA reads as TGCGCCAGCTCCCAAAGTCCAGGGGCAGAGACCCAGTACTTC. Amino acids: CASSQSPGAETQYF.